The rows below give T cell receptor beta chains drawn from one sample of a study of cytomegalovirus exposure and HLA in healthy donors. Measured with immunoSEQ multiplex PCR; TCRdb has only the in-frame clones, and not every one. The sample yields 150,000 to 200,000 clones, about 81% seen once. The sequencing sample was made of PBMCs. Receptor source: a man between 40 and 49 years old in good health and CMV-seronegative. Each CDR3 is given with its conserved first and last residue.

TRBV5-1,CASSLGQTYGYTF
TRBV28,CASGPSGTSGGQETQYF
TRBV4-3,CASSDGQGNQPQHF
TRBV6-6,CASSIRGLADTEAFF
TRBV2,CASSITYGYTF
TRBV14,CASSQEERDFGRNHEQYF
TRBV9,CASSRGGIDVGAFF
TRBV14,CASSQWGQGISYEQYF
TRBV18,CASSPTSGRLSDTQYF
TRBV6-5,CASSDRDRLRKQYF
TRBV7-5,CARSSSLGEQYF
TRBV2,CASGTVGQGYTF
TRBV27,CASSAPGQGGSGANVLTF
TRBV5-4,CASSSSRQGNGGYTF
TRBV6-5,CASMAGVTQDTQYF
TRBV30,CAWSRLAGAYNEQFF
TRBV7-2,CASSFRGDTQYF
TRBV7-9,CASSGGWQGEYTF
TRBV11-2,CASSLVRGAGEKLFF
TRBV25-1,CASIGTGVTGELFF
TRBV6-5,CASRRGDRRNYGYTF
TRBV11-3,CASSFGQGARETQYF
TRBV7-2,CASYSTYRASSGANVLTF
TRBV19,CASSRQTMNTEAFF
TRBV6-5,CASRKRQGATEAFF
TRBV11-1,CASSEGQVGTF
TRBV7-2,CASSAMLAGPNEQFF
TRBV11-2,CASSFRSQVGLVQYF
TRBV11-1,CASSLLENTEAFF
TRBV9,CASSVSLAGPRTDTQYF
TRBV7-9,CSSSLFKGQGNEQYF
TRBV28,CASSFPSGNTIYF
TRBV9,CASSVAQGRQGADTQYF
TRBV30,CAWRRTNEKLFF
TRBV9,CASSSYRDQETQYF